One TCR beta chain is described in this entry. Its antigen is unidentified. The V gene lost 3 bases and the J gene lost 5 bases, with 5 bases spanning the gap. Germline assignment: CDR1 GTSNPN and CDR2 SVGIG (reference sequence). CDR3 length: 12 amino acids. The sample is drawn from a study of cytomegalovirus exposure and HLA in healthy donors. 60 Vbeta and 13 Jbeta primers were used in PCR. Repertoires were generated with immunoSEQ multiplex PCR, while TCRdb's copy carries only in-frame clones and drops some. The sample has about 130,000 clones; less than 75% are singletons. Study-level points and caveats: An analysis that was carried out later associated 16,000 or so TCR beta sequences with HLA alleles at 0.05 false discovery rate. Previous analysis showed most TCR beta V segments were productive about 90% or about 30% of the time. Highly shared sequence variants in one cluster were likely a sequencing artifact. Across donors, sequencing depth was assumed by presence/absence analyses to be roughly uniform.

The chain links TRBV30 to TRBJ1-6; D gene uncertain. Sequencing was done on a sample of PBMCs. The sequence was obtained from a woman aged 40 to 55 in good health and CMV-seropositive. The CDR3 coding sequence is TGTGCCTGGAGATATAATAATTCACCCCTCCACTTT. Its protein product is CAWRYNNSPLHF.